These 23 T cell receptor beta chains were sequenced from one sample in a study of blood T cell repertoires in COVID-19. Repertoires were generated with immunoSEQ multiplex PCR, while TCRdb's copy carries only in-frame clones and drops some. The data contain around 120,000 clones, 88% of them singletons. What was sequenced was peripheral blood. These receptors came from a woman aged 50 to 60 with active or convalescent COVID-19.

The CDR3 loop reads CATSRSRDRVYEQYF. Written as DNA, the CDR3 is TGTGCCACCAGCAGATCCCGGGACAGGGTCTACGAGCAGTACTTC. V gene TRBV15 combines with J gene TRBJ2-7; 9 positions agree with TRBD1. Germline V gene lookup returns CDR1 LNHNV and CDR2 YYDKDF (reference sequence). The CDR3 consists of 15 residues. V lost 2 bases and J lost 3; bases outside the gene matches: 5.

V and J are TRBV9 and TRBJ1-1, with a tentative D call TRBD1 (5 bases). V gave up 0 bases and J gave up 0 bases, with 6 bases separating them. From germline, CDR1 is SGDLS and CDR2 YYNGEE. The CDR3 runs to 14 residues. The CDR3 here is CASSVGTMNTEAFF. In nucleotides, the CDR3 is TGTGCCAGCAGCGTAGGGACAATGAACACTGAAGCTTTCTTT. Drawing the rest from reference TRBV9 and TRBJ1-1, the complete variable domain is DSGVTQTPKHLITATGQRVTLRCSPRSGDLSVYWYQQSLDQGLQFLIQYYNGEERAKGNILERFSAQQFPDLHSELNLSSLELGDSALYFCASSVGTMNTEAFFGQGTRLTVV.

The chain has TRBV21-1 and TRBJ2-7; the table's D call, TRBD2, was not checked against the DNA. TRBV21-1 is listed as a pseudogene. The CDR3 is 14 residues long. The CDR3 coding sequence is TGTGCCGCATACCCCTCGGGAGGACCCTACGAGCAGTACTTC. It translates to CAAYPSGGPYEQYF.

This CDR3 reads CASSLQGASYEQYF. The CDR3, as DNA: TGTGCCAGTAGCCTACAGGGGGCTTCATACGAGCAGTACTTC. The chain links TRBV19 to TRBJ2-7; TRBD1 matches at 9 bases. Germline loops: CDR1 LNHDA, CDR2 SQIVND (reference sequence). The CDR3 consists of 14 residues. The trim removed 6 bases at V and 4 bases at J, leaving 7 bases unmatched.

The chain has TRBV7-9 and TRBJ1-4; TRBD1 aligns across 9 bases. The J segment lost 6 bases and the V segment lost 1 base, leaving 3 bases of the junction unmatched. The CDR3 runs to 15 residues. In germline, CDR1 is SEHNR, CDR2 FQNEAQ (reference sequence). The CDR3 DNA sequence: TGTGCCAGCAGCTTAGGACAGGGGGAGGATGAAAAACTGTTTTTT. Its translation is CASSLGQGEDEKLFF.

V usage is TRBV27 and J usage is TRBJ2-7, with D perhaps TRBD1 (6 bases). The V and J ends lost 4 bases and 0 bases respectively, with 7 bases between them. The CDR3 has 13 amino acids. Germline assignment: CDR1 MNHEY and CDR2 SMNVEV (reference sequence). The CDR3 loop reads CASSSGASYEQYF. In DNA form, the CDR3 reads TGTGCCAGCAGTTCAGGGGCCTCCTACGAGCAGTACTTC.

V usage is TRBV9 and J usage is TRBJ1-1, with 7 bases lining up with TRBD1. The CDR3 extends over 14 amino acids. In germline, CDR1 is SGDLS, CDR2 YYNGEE. The junction had 1 base not matched to a gene; V was cut back by 2 bases and J by 0 bases. The CDR3, as DNA: TGTGCCAGCAGCGTCCAGGGGGTGAACACTGAAGCTTTCTTT. Protein product: CASSVQGVNTEAFF. Variable domain in full (rest from reference TRBV9 and TRBJ1-1): DSGVTQTPKHLITATGQRVTLRCSPRSGDLSVYWYQQSLDQGLQFLIQYYNGEERAKGNILERFSAQQFPDLHSELNLSSLELGDSALYFCASSVQGVNTEAFFGQGTRLTVV.

This clone was recorded once. This chain links TRBV7-3 with TRBJ2-6, with D unresolved. The length of the CDR3 is 13 residues. From germline, CDR1 is SGHTA and CDR2 FQGTGA. Trimming took 6 bases from V and 1 from J, leaving 4 bases between them. CDR3 region: CASSSSGANVLTF. The CDR3 DNA is TGTGCCAGCAGTTCGTCTGGGGCCAACGTCCTGACTTTC. The full variable domain, in which reference TRBV7-3 and TRBJ2-6 provide the parts outside the CDR3, is GAGVSQTPSNKVTEKGKYVELRCDPISGHTALYWYRQSLGQGPEFLIYFQGTGAADDSGLPNDRFFAVRPEGSVSTLKIQRTERGDSAVYLCASSSSGANVLTFGAGSRLTVL.

The chain links TRBV2 to TRBJ2-3; no firm D call. This CDR3 contains 14 residues. Germline assignment: CDR1 SNHLY and CDR2 FYNNEI. Between the trimmed V and J ends, which lost 4 bases and 2 bases, there was a span of 10 bases. CDR3 DNA sequence: TGTGCCAGCAGTGTAACCCTATCCACAGATACGCAGTATTTT. The encoded protein is CASSVTLSTDTQYF. Full variable domain (outside the CDR3, taken from reference TRBV2 and TRBJ2-3): EPEVTQTPSHQVTQMGQEVILRCVPISNHLYFYWYRQILGQKVEFLVSFYNNEISEKSEIFDDQFSVERPDGSNFTLKIRSTKLEDSAMYFCASSVTLSTDTQYFGPGTRLTVL.

The V gene is TRBV6-6, the J gene TRBJ2-3, with 12 bases fitting TRBD2. V dropped 6 bases and J dropped 3; count of bases not matched to a gene: 22. The CDR3 is made up of 21 amino acids. CDR1 and CDR2 (germline): MNHNY, SVGAGI (reference sequence). CDR3 coding DNA: TGTGCCAGCAGCTACAACCCGGCCCTAGCGGGAGGGCCATGGGCTACAGATACGCAGTATTTT. It yields the protein CASSYNPALAGGPWATDTQYF.

V gene TRBV30 combines with J gene TRBJ2-2, with D perhaps matching TRBD1 (6 bases). V lost 0 bases and J 1 base, leaving 12 bases between the germline ends. The CDR3 covers 16 residues. Germline V gene data show CDR1 as GTSNPN and CDR2 as SVGIG (reference sequence). CDR3 protein: CAWSVHTGKNTGELFF. CDR3 DNA sequence: TGTGCCTGGAGTGTACACACAGGGAAGAACACCGGGGAGCTGTTTTTT.

This rearrangement joins TRBV5-5 to TRBJ2-7, with 8 bases aligning to TRBD1. CDR1 is SGHKS and CDR2 is YYEKEE in the germline V gene (reference sequence). V was clipped by 3 bases and J by 4 bases; unmatched bases: 6. The CDR3 loop spans 14 amino acids. CDR3 loop: CASSSDGQGYEQYF. CDR3 bases: TGTGCCAGCAGCTCCGATGGACAGGGATACGAGCAGTACTTC.

The rearrangement links TRBV6-6 to TRBJ2-3; 8 nucleotides line up with TRBD2. CDR3 length: 16 amino acids. Germline V gene lookup returns CDR1 MNHNY and CDR2 SVGAGI (reference sequence). The trim removed 6 bases at V and 2 bases at J, leaving 10 bases unmatched. CDR3 nucleotides: TGTGCCAGCAGCCGATCCACTAGCGGCCTCACAGATACGCAGTATTTT. Amino acid sequence: CASSRSTSGLTDTQYF.

Remarks on this clone: This CDR3 is also generated by other DNA sequences in the sample. The J gene is TRBJ2-7, the V gene TRBV29-1, with 10 bases lining up with TRBD1. CDR3 size: 12 residues. Trimming cost V 7 bases and J 4 bases; bases outside gene matches: 4. The germline gives CDR1 SQVTM, CDR2 ANQGSEA. CDR3 nucleotides: TGCAGCGGGGGACAGGGGAAGTACGAGCAGTACTTC. Translated, it gives CSGGQGKYEQYF.

The chain couples TRBV28 to TRBJ2-7; D perhaps matches TRBD1 (5 bases). V lost 10 bases to trimming and J lost 4 bases, with 17 bases between them. This CDR3 region has 13 residues. Germline CDR1 is MDHEN and CDR2 is SYDVKM. The CDR3 region has the DNA TGTGCCACCCAAGGGGTGTCCGGTTACGAGCAGTACTTC. This translates into CATQGVSGYEQYF.

This chain joins TRBV30 and TRBJ2-2; D is uncertain. The CDR3 extends over 14 amino acids. Germline lookup yields CDR1 GTSNPN and CDR2 SVGIG (reference sequence). Trimming shortened V by 5 bases and J by 4 bases, and 14 bases separated the two germline ends. Here the CDR3 DNA reads TGTGCCTGGGGTGGCGGCGTTGTCACCGGGGAGCTGTTTTTT. Translating gives CAWGGGVVTGELFF. Variable domain in full (rest from reference TRBV30 and TRBJ2-2): SQTIHQWPATLVQPVGSPLSLECTVEGTSNPNLYWYRQAAGRGLQLLFYSVGIGQISSEVPQNLSASRPQDRQFILSSKKLLLSDSGFYLCAWGGGVVTGELFFGEGSRLTVL.

The chain combines TRBV10-3 with TRBJ2-1; 13 bases fit TRBD2. The germline V gene encodes CDR1 ENHRY and CDR2 SYGVKD. This CDR3 is 15 amino acids long. J gave up 5 bases and V 5 bases, and 3 bases lay outside the gene matches. For the CDR3, the DNA is TGTGCCATCAGTAATGGACTAGCGGGAGACAATGAGCAGTTCTTC. It is translated as CAISNGLAGDNEQFF.

The gene calls are TRBV7-3 and TRBJ2-5; TRBD2 is a possible D gene (6 bases). The CDR3 is 14 amino acids. CDR1 SGHTA and CDR2 FQGTGA come from the germline V gene. Trimming took 2 bases from V and 1 from J, leaving 8 bases between them. CDR3 in DNA: TGTGCCAGCAGCTTAGGGGGGATCCAAGAGACCCAGTACTTC. This translates into CASSLGGIQETQYF. The variable domain in full, completed from reference TRBV7-3 and TRBJ2-5, reads GAGVSQTPSNKVTEKGKYVELRCDPISGHTALYWYRQSLGQGPEFLIYFQGTGAADDSGLPNDRFFAVRPEGSVSTLKIQRTERGDSAVYLCASSLGGIQETQYFGPGTRLLVL.

The chain combines TRBV6-2 or TRBV6-3 with TRBJ2-1; D possibly corresponds to TRBD2 (5 bases). V dropped 3 bases and J dropped 3 bases, with 12 bases sitting between them. CDR1 MNHEY and CDR2 SVGEGT come from the germline V gene. The CDR3 is made up of 15 amino acids. The CDR3 DNA is TGTGCCAGCAGTTATTTTGCGGAGGTCTACAATGAGCAGTTCTTC. Translated: CASSYFAEVYNEQFF.

The chain joins TRBV5-1 to TRBJ1-1, with 7 bases matching TRBD1. Germline CDR1 reads SGHRS; CDR2 reads YFSETQ. V was clipped by 4 bases and J by 4 bases; unmatched bases: 7. The CDR3 length is 14 residues. Here the CDR3 reads CASSPGQAGTEAFF. The CDR3 DNA reads TGCGCCAGCAGCCCAGGACAGGCCGGCACTGAAGCTTTCTTT.

The chain couples TRBV27 to TRBJ1-2; 7 bases match TRBD1. Germline loops: CDR1 MNHEY, CDR2 SMNVEV (reference sequence). The CDR3 runs 15 residues. V shed 5 bases, J shed 4 bases, and the junction held 10 bases outside the gene matches. CDR3 nucleotides: TGTGCCAGCAGTCCTCGACAGGGTTCTCCCTATGGCTACACCTTC. This sequence encodes CASSPRQGSPYGYTF.

The chain links TRBV7-2 to TRBJ2-7, with TRBD1 identical over 8 bases. The V gene end was trimmed by 5 bases and the J gene end by 0 bases; junction bases not matched to a gene: 9. The CDR3 loop spans 16 amino acids. Germline V gives CDR1 SGHTA, CDR2 FQGNSA. CDR3 in amino acids: CASSQGQGALSYEQYF. The DNA of the CDR3 is TGTGCCAGCAGCCAAGGACAGGGTGCCCTCTCCTACGAGCAGTACTTC. Drawing the rest from reference TRBV7-2 and TRBJ2-7, the complete variable domain is GAGVSQSPSNKVTEKGKDVELRCDPISGHTALYWYRQSLGQGLEFLIYFQGNSAPDKSGLPSDRFSAERTGGSVSTLTIQRTQQEDSAVYLCASSQGQGALSYEQYFGPGTRLTVT.

A few counts support this clone. The CDR3: CASSRPGWTEAFF. The CDR3 nucleotides are TGTGCCAGCAGCCGTCCGGGGTGGACTGAAGCTTTCTTT. V and J are TRBV5-8 and TRBJ1-1; D is uncertain. Per the germline V gene, CDR1 is SGHTS and CDR2 is YDEGEE. The CDR3 length is 13 residues. V gave up 4 bases and J gave up 5 bases, with 12 bases separating them. Full variable domain (outside the CDR3, taken from reference TRBV5-8 and TRBJ1-1): EAGVTQSPTHLIKTRGQQATLRCSPISGHTSVYWYQQALGLGLQFLLWYDEGEERNRGNFPPRFSGRQFPNYSSELNVNALELEDSALYLCASSRPGWTEAFFGQGTRLTVV.